Included here is one T cell receptor beta chain sequence, with context. As yet, its antigen is unknown. ViraFEST used viral peptide pools to expand antigen-specific CD4+ T cells before sequencing. Having been cultured for roughly 10 days, the cells underwent CD4+ T cell isolation. Participants were vaccinated with two doses of either the BNT162b2 or mRNA-1273 vaccine. This sample stems from a study of vaccination effects on CD4 cells after COVID-19. Overall study results and limits: Marked clonal contraction was seen late after vaccination (in both infection- and vaccine-induced clones).

Sequencing was performed with immunoSEQ multiplex PCR; in TCRdb, only in-frame clones are kept and a portion is missing. This sample has around 32,000 clones, with 72% found just once. This clonotype was obtained from a human donor who received a COVID-19 vaccine. This specimen was CD4+ T cells from PBMCs cultured with HCoV-229E spike peptides, taken after COVID-19 vaccination.

The CDR3 reads CASRTAPPNEQYF. The CDR3 region has the DNA TGTGCCAGCAGGACGGCACCTCCCAACGAGCAGTACTTC. The rearrangement links TRBV6-6 to TRBJ2-7; D is undetermined. V lost 6 bases and J 5 bases, leaving 14 bases between the germline ends. This CDR3 spans 13 amino acids. The germline V gene encodes CDR1 MNHNY and CDR2 SVGAGI (reference sequence).